This TCR beta chain was obtained from a study of cytomegalovirus exposure and HLA in healthy donors. This CDR3 spans 19 amino acids. The V gene lost 0 bases and the J gene lost 0 bases, with 17 bases spanning the gap. The germline gives CDR1 LGHNA, CDR2 YSLEER. A note on this clone: As yet, its antigen is unknown.

Study findings and constraints: Compared with the approximately 680-donor mean, an Asian-associated ancestry cluster reportedly had fewer N-insertions, according to a later analysis. The study put around 180 TCR beta chains on its list as cytomegalovirus-associated. Reports state that TCR beta sequences accurately predicted most subjects' HLA-A and HLA-B alleles.

The donors, nominally healthy at sampling, likely had unrecorded immune exposures. The PCR ran on 60 Vbeta and 13 Jbeta primers. TCRdb keeps only in-frame clones here, not all; method: immunoSEQ multiplex PCR. The top ten clones hold roughly 13% of a sample with some 120,000 clones, around 80% of them seen once. This clonotype was sampled from a woman aged 55 to 70 in good health and CMV-seropositive. V usage is TRBV4-3 and J usage is TRBJ1-4; no reliable D call. Sequenced material: PBMCs. The chain's CDR3 is CASSQEAQPTRATNEKLFF. CDR3 nucleotide sequence: TGCGCCAGCAGCCAAGAGGCACAGCCAACCCGAGCAACTAATGAAAAACTGTTTTTT.